These T cell receptor beta chains were read from a single sample in a study of blood T cell repertoires in COVID-19. Profiling relied on immunoSEQ multiplex PCR, and the TCRdb table lists in-frame clones only, not all of them. The profile shows 100,000 to 150,000 clones, more than 70% of them singletons. The specimen sequenced was peripheral blood. The receptors stem from a woman in her sixties or seventies with acute or convalescent COVID-19. Each CDR3 is given with its conserved first and last residue. The order of the fields is D gene, J gene, V gene, CDR3 protein, CDR3 DNA. D genes are given only for firm matches.

d_call: TRBD1; j_call: TRBJ1-3; v_call: TRBV18; cdr3_aa: CASSPPRDRGNTIYF; cdr3_nt: TGTGCCAGCTCACCACCGCGGGACAGGGGGAACACCATATATTTT
d_call: TRBD1; j_call: TRBJ2-7; v_call: TRBV11-2; cdr3_aa: CASSPIKGQGTYEQYF; cdr3_nt: TGTGCCAGCAGCCCCATTAAGGGACAGGGAACCTACGAGCAGTACTTC
d_call: -; j_call: TRBJ2-7; v_call: TRBV3-1/TRBV3-2; cdr3_aa: CASSAQPGGYEQYF; cdr3_nt: TGTGCCAGCAGCGCACAACCCGGGGGCTACGAGCAGTACTTC
d_call: TRBD1; j_call: TRBJ1-4; v_call: TRBV11-2; cdr3_aa: CASSFGQGNEKLFF; cdr3_nt: TGTGCCAGCAGCTTCGGACAGGGAAATGAAAAACTGTTTTTT
d_call: -; j_call: TRBJ2-1; v_call: TRBV5-6; cdr3_aa: CASKGFRGNNEQFF; cdr3_nt: TGTGCCAGCAAAGGGTTTAGGGGAAACAATGAGCAGTTCTTC
d_call: -; j_call: TRBJ1-1; v_call: TRBV7-2; cdr3_aa: CASSLDGITEAFF; cdr3_nt: TGTGCCAGCAGCTTAGACGGGATCACTGAAGCTTTCTTT
d_call: TRBD2; j_call: TRBJ2-3; v_call: TRBV28; cdr3_aa: CASSVIAGAEDTQYF; cdr3_nt: TGTGCCAGCAGTGTGATAGCGGGAGCCGAAGATACGCAGTATTTT
d_call: TRBD2; j_call: TRBJ2-3; v_call: TRBV11-3; cdr3_aa: CASSLVSGRSDTQYF; cdr3_nt: TGTGCCAGCAGCTTAGTAAGCGGGAGGTCAGATACGCAGTATTTT
d_call: -; j_call: TRBJ1-1; v_call: TRBV19; cdr3_aa: CASSLARDTEAFF; cdr3_nt: TGTGCCAGTAGTTTGGCCAGGGACACTGAAGCTTTCTTT
d_call: TRBD2; j_call: TRBJ2-1; v_call: TRBV24-1; cdr3_aa: CATSDLGLGAGDTNEQFF; cdr3_nt: TGTGCCACCAGTGATTTGGGGCTTGGGGCGGGAGACACCAATGAGCAGTTCTTC
d_call: -; j_call: TRBJ1-1; v_call: TRBV6-5; cdr3_aa: CASHRDLGINTEAFF; cdr3_nt: TGTGCCAGCCACCGGGATCTGGGGATCAACACTGAAGCTTTCTTT
d_call: -; j_call: TRBJ1-5; v_call: TRBV19; cdr3_aa: CASNQGLSNQPQHF; cdr3_nt: TGTGCCAGTAACCAGGGCCTTAGCAATCAGCCCCAGCATTTT
d_call: -; j_call: TRBJ2-1; v_call: TRBV30; cdr3_aa: CAWVSASEQFF; cdr3_nt: TGTGCCTGGGTGTCAGCTAGTGAGCAGTTCTTC
d_call: TRBD2; j_call: TRBJ2-1; v_call: TRBV5-4; cdr3_aa: CASRLSSGENEQFF; cdr3_nt: TGTGCCAGCAGGCTGTCTAGCGGGGAGAATGAGCAGTTCTTC
d_call: -; j_call: TRBJ1-3; v_call: TRBV6-5; cdr3_aa: CASSYSSSGNTIYF; cdr3_nt: TGTGCCAGCAGTTACTCGAGTTCTGGAAACACCATATATTTT
d_call: TRBD1; j_call: TRBJ1-1; v_call: TRBV6-5; cdr3_aa: CASRTEWTGQTEAFF; cdr3_nt: TGTGCCAGCAGAACGGAGTGGACAGGTCAAACTGAAGCTTTCTTT
d_call: TRBD1; j_call: TRBJ1-4; v_call: TRBV7-3; cdr3_aa: CASSSGTGGFRRKTVF; cdr3_nt: TGTGCCAGCAGCTCCGGGACAGGGGGCTTTCGACGAAAAACTGTTTTT
d_call: -; j_call: TRBJ2-7; v_call: TRBV11-2; cdr3_aa: CASSLDSYSYEQYF; cdr3_nt: TGTGCCAGCAGCTTAGATAGCTACTCCTACGAGCAGTACTTC
d_call: TRBD2; j_call: TRBJ2-6; v_call: TRBV2; cdr3_aa: CASNLWGLAGFSGANVLTF; cdr3_nt: TGTGCCAGCAACCTATGGGGACTAGCGGGGTTCTCTGGGGCCAACGTCCTGACTTTC
d_call: -; j_call: TRBJ1-5; v_call: TRBV21-1; cdr3_aa: CASSKADRAGNQPQHF; cdr3_nt: TGTGCCAGCAGCAAAGCTGACAGGGCTGGCAATCAGCCCCAGCATTTT
d_call: -; j_call: TRBJ2-3; v_call: TRBV12-3/TRBV12-4; cdr3_aa: CASSLSSTDTQYF; cdr3_nt: TGTGCCAGCAGTTTAAGCAGCACAGATACGCAGTATTTT
d_call: TRBD1; j_call: TRBJ1-6; v_call: TRBV4-2; cdr3_aa: CASSQERRTGLSGSYNSPLHF; cdr3_nt: TGTGCCAGCAGCCAAGAGCGTCGGACAGGGCTCTCTGGGTCCTATAATTCACCCCTCCACTTT